The 24 T cell receptor beta chains in this list originate from one sample, sequenced in a study of patients and donors after allogeneic stem cell transplantation. MiXCR was run by TCRdb on the RT-PCR reads, yielding one entry per CDR3 protein. The profile covers tens of thousands of distinct CDR3 sequences, with less than 45% appearing a single time and less than 85% taken by the ten largest. Sequencing was performed on blood, either unsorted or a sorted T cell fraction (not recorded which). These receptors originate from a human donor who was either an allogeneic HSCT recipient or a stem cell or donor lymphocyte infusion donor (not recorded which). It is not recorded whose cells these are; they may come from a transplant donor.

The chain uses TRBV20-1 and TRBJ2-3; no clear D gene. Trimming cost V 0 bases and J 2 bases, with 24 bases left between them. CDR1 and CDR2 (germline): DFQATT, SNEGSKA (reference sequence). The CDR3 is 19 amino acids. CDR3 nucleotide sequence: TGCAGTGCTAGAGATCTAAGGCGACGAGACTCCCCTCCCACAGATACGCAGTATTTT. This codes for CSARDLRRRDSPPTDTQYF.

This clonotype was detected once. This chain uses TRBV7-9 with TRBJ1-1; 8 bases line up with TRBD1. V lost 5 bases and J lost 3; bases outside the gene matches: 8. Germline CDR1 is SEHNR and CDR2 is FQNEAQ (reference sequence). This CDR3 contains 15 residues. CDR3 sequence (DNA): TGTGCCAGCAGCCACCAAGACAGGGGAGACACTGAAGCTTTCTTT. It translates to CASSHQDRGDTEAFF.

This clonotype occurred a few times. The rearrangement joins TRBV4-2 to TRBJ1-4; TRBD1 agrees at 9 bases. V lost 1 base to trimming and J lost 5 bases; unmatched junction nucleotides: 2. CDR1 is LGHNA and CDR2 is YNFKEQ in the germline V gene. CDR3 length: 15 residues. Here the CDR3 reads CASSQAGTGNEKLFF. CDR3 nucleotide sequence: TGTGCCAGCAGCCAAGCTGGGACAGGGAATGAAAAACTGTTTTTT.

This clonotype has just a few counts. CDR3 DNA: TGCAGCGCCAACACGGGTGGCTACACCTTC. It codes for CSANTGGYTF. This chain uses TRBV29-1 with TRBJ1-2, with D hard to call. V was cut by 7 bases and J by 7 bases, with 10 bases left in between. CDR3 length: 10 residues. The germline gives CDR1 SQVTM, CDR2 ANQGSEA.

This clonotype has just a few counts. The V gene is TRBV9, the J gene TRBJ2-1, with TRBD1 matching 7 bases. CDR3 length: 15 residues. Germline lookup yields CDR1 SGDLS and CDR2 YYNGEE. Losses at the gene ends were 3 bases for V and 2 bases for J; bases not matched to a gene: 5. The CDR3 is CASSARQGTYNEQFF. The CDR3 nucleotides are TGTGCCAGCAGCGCGCGACAGGGTACCTACAATGAGCAGTTCTTC.

The chain carries TRBV7-2 and TRBJ1-1, with D perhaps TRBD1 (6 bases). Between the trimmed V and J ends, which lost 1 base and 6 bases, there was a span of 18 bases. CDR1 SGHTA and CDR2 FQGNSA come from the germline V gene. The CDR3 is 16 amino acids. CDR3 bases: TGTGCCAGCAGCTTAGGAGGAGTCAGGGGAGGGGCTGAAGCTTTCTTT. Encoded protein: CASSLGGVRGGAEAFF. Using reference TRBV7-2 and TRBJ1-1 for the parts outside the CDR3, the full variable domain is GAGVSQSPSNKVTEKGKDVELRCDPISGHTALYWYRQSLGQGLEFLIYFQGNSAPDKSGLPSDRFSAERTGGSVSTLTIQRTQQEDSAVYLCASSLGGVRGGAEAFFGQGTRLTVV.

This sequence joins TRBV12-3 or TRBV12-4 and TRBJ1-6; unclear D gene. V dropped 2 bases and J dropped 5 bases, with 4 bases sitting between them. The CDR3 totals 13 residues. CDR3 sequence (DNA): TGTGCCAGCAGTTTAAATGATAATTCACCCCTCCACTTT. This gives the protein CASSLNDNSPLHF.

This chain joins TRBV5-1 and TRBJ1-1; perhaps TRBD1 as D (6 bases). Germline V gene lookup returns CDR1 SGHRS and CDR2 YFSETQ. The CDR3 has 17 amino acids. The V and J ends lost 5 bases and 1 base respectively, with 21 bases between them. The CDR3 bases are TGCGCCAGCAGGGTACAGGGACTGAACATGAGGAACACTGAAGCTTTCTTT. Translating gives CASRVQGLNMRNTEAFF.

This clonotype came up a few times. The chain links TRBV6-5 to TRBJ1-1; no clear D gene. The CDR3 runs 14 residues. Germline V gene data show CDR1 as MNHEY and CDR2 as SVGAGI. The V and J ends lost 1 base and 0 bases respectively, with 6 bases between them. The CDR3 nucleotides read TGTGCCAGCAGTTACTACAGCATGAACACTGAAGCTTTCTTT. Residues: CASSYYSMNTEAFF.

The genes are TRBV12-3 or TRBV12-4 and TRBJ2-3; TRBD2 might be the D (5 bases). CDR3 length equals 14 residues. V lost 5 bases and J lost 4, with 13 bases in between. CDR3: CASSAVGEPDTQYF. The CDR3 nucleotides read TGTGCCAGCAGTGCGGTGGGAGAGCCAGATACGCAGTATTTT.

J is TRBJ1-6 and V is TRBV20-1; TRBD1 is a possible D gene (6 bases). CDR3 length: 14 residues. V lost 1 base, J lost 6 bases, and 10 bases lay in between. Germline lookup yields CDR1 DFQATT and CDR2 SNEGSKA (reference sequence). CDR3 region: CSARVGQTNSPLHF. In DNA, the CDR3 is TGCAGTGCTAGAGTTGGACAGACTAATTCACCCCTCCACTTT.

This chain connects TRBV6-1 to TRBJ1-1, with 7 bases identical to TRBD1. The ends lost 8 bases at V and 4 bases at J; junction bases unmatched: 10. Germline V CDR1 and CDR2: MNHNS, SASEGT. This CDR3 has 14 residues. CDR3 nucleotides: TGTGCCAGCCTCTTTGAGGCAGGGGGCACTGAAGCTTTCTTT. Translated, it gives CASLFEAGGTEAFF.

The CDR3 DNA is TGCAGTGCTCGCGCACTGGACGGTACAGAAAAACTGTTTTTT. Amino acid sequence: CSARALDGTEKLFF. The genes are TRBV20-1 and TRBJ1-4; D is ambiguous. From germline, CDR1 is DFQATT and CDR2 SNEGSKA (reference sequence). Trimming stripped 5 bases from V and 8 bases from J, with 18 bases between. The CDR3 is made up of 14 amino acids.

The count of this clonotype is one. The chain has TRBV7-9 and TRBJ2-7, with TRBD1 as a possible D gene (5 bases). Between the trimmed V and J ends, which lost 5 bases and 4 bases, there was a span of 9 bases. CDR1 and CDR2 (germline): SEHNR, FQNEAQ (reference sequence). This CDR3 region has 12 residues. CDR3 residues: CASSQPGYEQYF. The CDR3 bases are TGTGCCAGCAGCCAACCAGGGTACGAGCAGTACTTC.

At least ten counts were recorded for this clonotype. The chain couples TRBV12-3 or TRBV12-4 to TRBJ2-5, with TRBD2 identical over 10 bases. This CDR3 comprises 19 residues. Trimming took 8 bases from V and 1 from J; bases not matched to a gene: 19. The CDR3 loop is CASGLSSSGGPPSQETQYF. The DNA of the CDR3 is TGTGCCAGCGGTCTCTCGTCTAGCGGGGGCCCTCCGTCCCAAGAGACCCAGTACTTC.

This chain connects TRBV7-6 to TRBJ1-2; 7 bases fit TRBD1. Germline CDR1 and CDR2: SGHVS and FNYEAQ. The CDR3 runs to 15 residues. Trimming removed 4 bases from V and 3 bases from J; junction bases left unmatched: 8. The CDR3 loop reads CASSSGQDLDYGYTF. CDR3 in DNA: TGTGCCAGCAGCTCAGGACAGGACCTCGACTATGGCTACACCTTC.

In its sample, this clonotype was seen a few times. The chain joins TRBV6-5 to TRBJ2-3; tentative D call: TRBD1 (5 bases). In germline, CDR1 is MNHEY, CDR2 SVGAGI. The CDR3 runs 17 residues. The ends were cut back, 0 bases at V and 0 bases at J, with 13 bases in the middle. In DNA form, the CDR3 reads TGTGCCAGCAGTTACTCGAGGAACCGACAGAGCACAGATACGCAGTATTTT. Amino acid sequence: CASSYSRNRQSTDTQYF.

This clonotype was seen only a few times. J is TRBJ1-1 and V is TRBV4-2; 7 bases match TRBD1. CDR1 is LGHNA and CDR2 is YNFKEQ in the germline V gene. The CDR3 consists of 14 residues. V lost 4 bases, J lost 1 base, and 3 bases stayed unmatched. CDR3 nucleotides: TGTGCCAGCAGCCTGACAGGGTGGAACACTGAAGCTTTCTTT. Protein sequence: CASSLTGWNTEAFF.

The genes are TRBV10-3 and TRBJ2-3, with D unresolved. CDR3 length: 13 residues. Germline-derived CDR1 and CDR2 are ENHRY and SYGVKD. Trimming cost V 3 bases and J 6 bases, with 10 bases left between them. The CDR3 spells CAISDRLIDTQYF. The CDR3 DNA is TGTGCCATCAGTGACCGGCTGATCGATACGCAGTATTTT.

The chain is built from TRBV5-1 and TRBJ2-7; 7 positions agree with TRBD1. After removal of 7 bases from V and 0 bases from J, the junction contained 10 bases not matched to a gene. In germline, CDR1 is SGHRS, CDR2 YFSETQ. The CDR3 runs to 15 residues. CDR3 protein: CASAPGTAISYEQYF. Written as DNA, the CDR3 is TGCGCCAGCGCCCCCGGGACAGCGATCTCCTACGAGCAGTACTTC. The full variable domain, its missing parts supplied by reference TRBV5-1 and TRBJ2-7, is KAGVTQTPRYLIKTRGQQVTLSCSPISGHRSVSWYQQTPGQGLQFLFEYFSETQRNKGNFPGRFSGRQFSNSRSEMNVSTLELGDSALYLCASAPGTAISYEQYFGPGTRLTVT.

This chain links TRBV5-1 with TRBJ1-1; D gene ambiguous. The germline V and J ends were trimmed by 0 bases and 1 base, with 7 bases remaining between them. CDR1 SGHRS and CDR2 YFSETQ come from the germline V gene. The CDR3 has 14 amino acids. The CDR3: CASSLEGANTEAFF. DNA of the CDR3: TGCGCCAGCAGCTTGGAGGGCGCGAACACTGAAGCTTTCTTT.

This chain connects TRBV7-9 to TRBJ1-6; a possible D gene is TRBD1 (5 bases). Trimming pared 3 bases from V and 9 bases from J, leaving 12 bases between. In germline, CDR1 is SEHNR, CDR2 FQNEAQ (reference sequence). The CDR3 consists of 14 residues. In DNA, the CDR3 is TGTGCCAGCAGCTTCGGCAGGGTTGGTTCACCCCTCCACTTT. Its protein product is CASSFGRVGSPLHF.

This clonotype was detected many times. V usage is TRBV20-1 and J usage is TRBJ2-1; D is ambiguous. The V gene lost 0 bases and the J gene lost 10 bases, with 22 bases spanning the gap. The CDR3 loop spans 16 amino acids. Germline CDR1 and CDR2: DFQATT and SNEGSKA (reference sequence). The CDR3 reads CSARDFNRAALGEQFF. CDR3 nucleotides: TGCAGTGCTAGAGACTTTAACCGGGCCGCCCTCGGGGAGCAGTTCTTC.

The rearrangement uses TRBV7-2 and TRBJ1-6; 10 bases are shared with TRBD1. V was pared by 0 bases and J by 7 bases, with 9 bases of the junction left unmatched. The CDR3 contains 18 residues. Germline CDR1 and CDR2: SGHTA and FQGNSA. This chain's CDR3 is CASSLAPSPTGGNSPLHF. The CDR3 DNA is TGTGCCAGCAGCTTAGCTCCCTCTCCGACAGGGGGCAATTCACCCCTCCACTTT.